This T cell receptor (beta chain) was found in a study of T cells in narcolepsy. Study-wide background: Donors had narcolepsy type 1 or type 2, or were healthy controls.

V lost 1 base to trimming and J lost 11 bases, with 8 bases between them. Germline-derived CDR1 and CDR2 are LGHNA and YSLEER. The CDR3 spans 11 residues. This clone was seen once. Its antigen is unidentified. The table came from immunoSEQ multiplex PCR; TCRdb's copy has only in-frame clones and leaves some out. This repertoire shows about 40,000 clones, 88% found once; its top ten account for roughly 1.2%. Overall study results and limits: Reportedly, autoreactive clonotypes were serially detected in patients' blood but not controls'. In some patient and control memory CD4+ samples, autoreactive clones were absent. HCRT-specific and TRIB2-specific autoreactive clonotypes appeared among same-patient CSF and blood CD4+ clonotypes.

Sequencing was carried out using CD45RA- memory CD4+ T cells from PBMCs. The clonotype was recovered from a human donor with narcolepsy. The rearrangement links TRBV4-3 to TRBJ1-1, with D hard to call. The CDR3 DNA sequence: TGCGCCAGCAGCCAAGTTGGTAGGGCTTTCTTT. It specifies CASSQVGRAFF.